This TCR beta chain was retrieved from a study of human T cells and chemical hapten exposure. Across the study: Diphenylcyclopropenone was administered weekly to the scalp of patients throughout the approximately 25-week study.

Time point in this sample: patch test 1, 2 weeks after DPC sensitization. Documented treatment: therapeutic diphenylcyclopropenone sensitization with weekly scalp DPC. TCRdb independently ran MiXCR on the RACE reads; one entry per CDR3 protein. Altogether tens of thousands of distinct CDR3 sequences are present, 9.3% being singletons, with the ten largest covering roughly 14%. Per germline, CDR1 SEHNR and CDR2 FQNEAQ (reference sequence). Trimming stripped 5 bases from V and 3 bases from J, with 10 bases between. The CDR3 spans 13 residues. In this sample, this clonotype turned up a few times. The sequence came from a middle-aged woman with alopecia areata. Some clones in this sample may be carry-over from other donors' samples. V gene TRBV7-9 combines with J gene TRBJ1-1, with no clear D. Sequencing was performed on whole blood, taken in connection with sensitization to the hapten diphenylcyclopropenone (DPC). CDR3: CASSLDLYTEAFF. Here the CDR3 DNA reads TGTGCCAGCAGCCTTGACCTCTACACTGAAGCTTTCTTT.